A selection of T cell receptor beta chains follows, all from one sample in a study of cytomegalovirus exposure and HLA in healthy donors. Sequencing was performed with immunoSEQ multiplex PCR; in TCRdb, only in-frame clones are kept and a portion is missing. Of roughly 180,000 clones listed, 65% to 85% are singletons. Sequencing was done on a sample of PBMCs. Receptors originate from a woman aged 18-29 years in good health and CMV-seronegative. Both conserved end residues are part of each CDR3. D genes are given only for firm matches. Clone size appears in some rows only: once, few, many, or a class for an expanded clone.

14,TRBJ2-2,.,once,TRBV4-1,CASSQTYGDGELFF,TGCGCCAGCAGCCAGACATACGGGGACGGGGAGCTGTTTTTT
15,TRBJ2-3,TRBD1,.,TRBV5-1,CASSVEGGVRDTQYF,TGCGCCAGCAGCGTAGAAGGGGGCGTGAGGGATACGCAGTATTTT
17,TRBJ2-6,TRBD1,.,TRBV4-1,CASSQAWTGTGANVLTF,TGCGCCAGCAGCCAAGCCTGGACAGGGACCGGGGCCAACGTCCTGACTTTC
14,TRBJ1-1,TRBD1,.,TRBV6-5,CASSDRVGSAEAFF,TGTGCCAGCAGTGACAGGGTGGGGAGCGCTGAAGCTTTCTTT
17,TRBJ2-7,TRBD1,.,TRBV11-1,CASSSFWTGESSYEQYF,TGTGCCAGCAGCTCCTTCTGGACAGGGGAGAGCTCCTACGAGCAGTACTTC
15,TRBJ1-4,.,.,TRBV9,CASSSTAATNEKLFF,TGTGCCAGCAGCTCGACAGCAGCAACTAATGAAAAACTGTTTTTT
14,TRBJ1-6,TRBD1,.,TRBV27,CATRGQGSIAPLHF,TGTGCCACCAGGGGACAGGGGAGCATCGCACCCCTCCACTTT
12,TRBJ2-5,TRBD2,once,TRBV2,CASRTSGRSGYF,TGTGCCAGCCGGACTAGCGGGAGATCAGGGTACTTC
17,TRBJ2-3,TRBD2,.,TRBV11-2,CASSWTSGARATDTQYF,TGTGCCAGCAGCTGGACTAGCGGGGCCCGGGCAACAGATACGCAGTATTTT
13,TRBJ2-7,.,.,TRBV10-3,CAISESSSYEQYF,TGTGCCATCAGTGAGTCGAGCTCCTACGAGCAGTACTTC
15,TRBJ2-1,TRBD2,.,TRBV19,CASSDAGVSFNEQFF,TGTGCCAGTAGTGACGCGGGGGTGTCTTTCAATGAGCAGTTCTTC
14,TRBJ2-5,.,.,TRBV5-4,CASSLQGMMETQYF,TGTGCCAGCAGCTTGCAGGGGATGATGGAGACCCAGTACTTC
16,TRBJ2-3,TRBD1,.,TRBV6-6,CASSYLGTGNPDTQYF,TGTGCCAGCAGTTATCTTGGGACAGGGAACCCAGATACGCAGTATTTT
16,TRBJ1-1,TRBD1,.,TRBV6-6,CASSRRDRPLNTEAFF,TGTGCCAGCAGTCGCCGGGACAGGCCTTTGAACACTGAAGCTTTCTTT
16,TRBJ1-2,.,.,TRBV5-1,CASSVGHAGFRYGYTF,TGCGCCAGCAGCGTAGGACATGCAGGGTTTCGGTATGGCTACACCTTC
13,TRBJ2-5,.,.,TRBV2,CASSGGFQETQYF,TGTGCCAGCAGTGGTGGCTTCCAAGAGACCCAGTACTTC
14,TRBJ2-2,.,.,TRBV15,CATTTDYNTGELFF,TGTGCCACGACCACCGACTACAACACCGGGGAGCTGTTTTTT
14,TRBJ1-4,.,few,TRBV5-5,CASSLGIGGEKLFF,TGTGCCAGCAGCCTCGGGATCGGGGGTGAAAAACTGTTTTTT
14,TRBJ2-5,.,.,TRBV10-3,CAARPRWGEETQYF,TGTGCCGCACGCCCTCGGTGGGGGGAAGAGACCCAGTACTTC
15,TRBJ2-7,TRBD1,.,TRBV25-1,CASAEKPDRDHEQYF,TGTGCCAGCGCCGAGAAGCCGGACAGGGACCACGAGCAGTACTTC
12,TRBJ2-7,.,few,TRBV30,CAWTDSTYEQYF,TGTGCCTGGACTGACAGTACCTACGAGCAGTACTTC
15,TRBJ1-4,TRBD1,.,TRBV19,CASSISPQGAKKLFF,TGTGCCAGTAGTATTAGCCCCCAGGGGGCGAAAAAACTGTTTTTT
19,TRBJ2-7,.,.,TRBV7-6,CASSLFESGVEGVIYEQYF,TGTGCCAGCAGCTTATTTGAGTCAGGCGTGGAAGGCGTGATATACGAGCAGTACTTC
12,TRBJ1-2,.,.,TRBV28,CASTWAGSGYTF,TGTGCCAGCACCTGGGCAGGCTCAGGCTACACCTTC
15,TRBJ2-7,.,.,TRBV5-6,CASSLAPGVAGEQYF,TGTGCCAGCAGCTTGGCTCCAGGGGTTGCTGGGGAGCAGTACTTC
14,TRBJ2-3,TRBD1,.,TRBV11-2,CASSSGTGYDTQYF,TGTGCCAGCAGCTCCGGGACAGGGTATGATACGCAGTATTTT
11,TRBJ2-7,.,.,TRBV12-1,CASSRTYEQYF,TGTGCCAGCAGCCGTACCTACGAGCAGTACTTC
14,TRBJ1-1,.,few,TRBV29-1,CSVARVYEDTEAFF,TGCAGCGTCGCACGAGTTTACGAGGACACTGAAGCTTTCTTT
16,TRBJ2-7,TRBD2,few,TRBV28,CASSRGLAGVGYEQYF,TGTGCCAGCAGCCGGGGACTAGCGGGAGTAGGTTACGAGCAGTACTTC
18,TRBJ2-7,TRBD2,.,TRBV5-1,CASSLGTYTSGRSYEQYF,TGCGCCAGCAGCTTGGGGACCTATACTAGCGGGAGGTCCTACGAGCAGTACTTC
14,TRBJ2-1,TRBD2,.,TRBV11-1,CASSLELAGGEQFF,TGTGCCAGCAGCTTAGAACTAGCGGGCGGTGAGCAGTTCTTC
14,TRBJ2-7,TRBD2,.,TRBV27,CASSRTAGAYEQYF,TGTGCCAGCAGTCGGACAGCGGGGGCCTACGAGCAGTACTTC
13,TRBJ2-2,.,.,TRBV29-1,CSVDYSSSGELFF,TGCAGCGTTGATTATTCGAGTTCCGGGGAGCTGTTTTTT
14,TRBJ2-1,.,.,TRBV28,CASSRDSPYNEQFF,TGTGCCAGCAGTAGAGACAGTCCCTACAATGAGCAGTTCTTC
14,TRBJ2-3,TRBD1,.,TRBV27,CASRTGPYPDTQYF,TGTGCCAGCAGGACAGGGCCCTACCCAGATACGCAGTATTTT
16,TRBJ2-3,TRBD1,few,TRBV5-1,CASSSYRDRVTDTQYF,TGCGCCAGCAGCTCCTACCGGGACAGGGTCACAGATACGCAGTATTTT
17,TRBJ2-6,TRBD1,.,TRBV5-6,CASSFGQGLSGANVLTF,TGTGCCAGCAGCTTCGGACAGGGCCTTTCTGGGGCCAACGTCCTGACTTTC
15,TRBJ1-2,TRBD1,.,TRBV5-6,CASSGGTASLYGYTF,TGTGCCAGCAGCGGGGGGACAGCTAGCTTATATGGCTACACCTTC
14,TRBJ2-7,.,.,TRBV30,CAWSVSRVLYEQYF,TGTGCCTGGAGTGTTAGTAGAGTTCTCTACGAGCAGTACTTC
17,TRBJ1-3,TRBD1,.,TRBV27,CASSFRGQGPLGNTIYF,TGTGCCAGCAGTTTCCGAGGACAGGGACCTTTGGGAAACACCATATATTTT
16,TRBJ2-1,TRBD2,.,TRBV19,CASRPRGGFFYNEQFF,TGTGCCAGTAGGCCACGGGGGGGGTTTTTCTACAATGAGCAGTTCTTC
13,TRBJ2-1,TRBD2,.,TRBV18,CASSPTLAAEQFF,TGTGCCAGCTCACCTACCCTAGCGGCCGAGCAGTTCTTC
14,TRBJ2-2,TRBD1,.,TRBV11-2,CASSLGQGAGELFF,TGTGCCAGCAGCTTAGGACAGGGAGCCGGGGAGCTGTTTTTT
18,TRBJ2-4,.,.,TRBV4-2,CASSQDKVGGVLGNIQYF,TGTGCCAGCAGCCAAGATAAAGTCGGGGGAGTCCTCGGGAACATTCAGTACTTC
14,TRBJ2-1,TRBD2,few,TRBV19,CASTRGRAYNEQFF,TGTGCCAGTACTCGCGGGAGGGCCTACAATGAGCAGTTCTTC
20,TRBJ2-3,TRBD2,.,TRBV15,CATSRPRGLAGEVGTDTQYF,TGTGCCACCAGCAGACCTAGGGGACTAGCGGGAGAGGTAGGCACAGATACGCAGTATTTT
13,TRBJ1-1,.,few,TRBV5-4,CASSQGLNTEAFF,TGTGCCAGCAGTCAGGGGTTGAACACTGAAGCTTTCTTT
14,TRBJ2-1,TRBD1,.,TRBV5-1,CASSLGQGDNEQFF,TGCGCCAGCAGCTTGGGACAGGGGGACAATGAGCAGTTCTTC
13,TRBJ1-1,.,once,TRBV10-3,CAIGEGLNTEAFF,TGTGCCATCGGGGAGGGACTAAACACTGAAGCTTTCTTT
16,TRBJ1-2,.,.,TRBV27,CASSKDGTLSAYGYTF,TGTGCCAGCAGCAAGGATGGGACTCTCTCTGCCTATGGCTACACCTTC
13,TRBJ2-3,TRBD2,.,TRBV7-2,CASSLAGENTQYF,TGTGCCAGCAGTCTAGCGGGAGAAAATACGCAGTATTTT